The 22 T cell receptor beta chains listed next were all sequenced from one sample in a study of T cell responses to AZD1222 COVID-19 vaccine. Measured with immunoSEQ multiplex PCR; TCRdb has only the in-frame clones, and not every one. The table has roughly 120,000 clones, 80% to 90% seen once; the top ten hold around 3.9%. Sequenced material: peripheral blood, taken on day 0 of MenACWY control vaccination. Receptors originate from an adult in good health.

The rearrangement joins TRBV6-5 to TRBJ2-7; 7 nucleotides align to TRBD1. CDR1 MNHEY and CDR2 SVGAGI come from the germline V gene. V lost 10 bases and J lost 2; bases outside the gene matches: 11. This CDR3 comprises 14 residues. The chain's CDR3 is CATLIRQGPYEQYF. Here the CDR3 DNA reads TGTGCCACCCTGATCCGACAGGGACCCTACGAGCAGTACTTC.

This clone was seen only a few times. The V gene is TRBV5-1, the J gene TRBJ2-7; D is perhaps TRBD2 (6 bases). There are 15 residues in the CDR3. Per germline, CDR1 SGHRS and CDR2 YFSETQ. V was trimmed by 5 bases and J by 0 bases, leaving 15 bases between them. CDR3: CASSPGVRDSYEQYF. The CDR3 nucleotides are TGCGCCAGCAGTCCGGGGGTCAGGGACTCCTACGAGCAGTACTTC.

The genes are TRBV6-2 or TRBV6-3 and TRBJ2-7; weak D call: TRBD2 (5 bases). The length of the CDR3 is 13 residues. V lost 2 bases, J lost 6 bases, and 11 bases lay in between. CDR1 is MNHEY and CDR2 is SVGEGT in the germline V gene. The CDR3, as DNA: TGTGCCAGCAGTTACGCACGCCGGGGCGAGCAGTACTTC. Encoded protein: CASSYARRGEQYF.

The table lists this clone with a count of one. This rearrangement joins TRBV28 to TRBJ1-5; D call uncertain. This CDR3 comprises 15 residues. The V end was cut by 4 bases, the J end by 4 bases, with 14 bases between. Germline CDR1 is MDHEN and CDR2 is SYDVKM. The DNA for the CDR3 is TGTGCCAGCAGTTCAACAGCGGGGAAAAATCAGCCCCAGCATTTT. This encodes CASSSTAGKNQPQHF. Combining the CDR3 with reference TRBV28 and TRBJ1-5 gives the whole variable domain DVKVTQSSRYLVKRTGEKVFLECVQDMDHENMFWYRQDPGLGLRLIYFSYDVKMKEKGDIPEGYSVSREKKERFSLILESASTNQTSMYLCASSSTAGKNQPQHFGDGTRLSIL.

This clone was counted between two and nine times. Here the CDR3 DNA reads TGTGCCAGCAGCAAAAGGACAGGCCCCTACGAGCAGTACTTC. As protein: CASSKRTGPYEQYF. V and J are TRBV7-2 and TRBJ2-7, with TRBD1 identical over 7 bases. CDR1 is SGHTA and CDR2 is FQGNSA in the germline V gene. V lost 5 bases and J lost 2; bases outside the gene matches: 6. There are 14 residues in the CDR3.

The chain employs TRBV7-2 and TRBJ1-3; D is ambiguous. The V and J ends lost 1 base and 0 bases respectively, with 13 bases between them. CDR1 SGHTA and CDR2 FQGNSA come from the germline V gene. This CDR3 has 17 residues. Written as DNA, the CDR3 is TGTGCCAGCAGCTTAGAAGGCTGGGGTTTCTCTGGAAACACCATATATTTT. Amino acid sequence: CASSLEGWGFSGNTIYF.

V is TRBV28 and J is TRBJ2-5; TRBD2 agrees at 11 bases. The CDR3 contains 15 residues. Unmatched junction bases numbered 7, after V lost 8 bases and J lost 2 bases. CDR1 and CDR2 (germline): MDHEN, SYDVKM. In nucleotides, the CDR3 is TGTGCCAGCCAAATCTCTAGCGGGGGGCAAGAGACCCAGTACTTC. Amino acid sequence: CASQISSGGQETQYF.

The V gene is TRBV5-1, the J gene TRBJ1-6, with TRBD1 identical over 8 bases. There are 17 residues in the CDR3. The ends lost 2 bases at V and 7 bases at J; junction bases unmatched: 11. The germline V gene has CDR1 SGHRS and CDR2 YFSETQ. CDR3 amino acids: CASSLGVGGQANSPLHF. The CDR3 bases are TGCGCCAGCAGCTTAGGAGTGGGGGGACAGGCAAATTCACCCCTCCACTTT.

V usage is TRBV5-5 and J usage is TRBJ1-6; no definite D call. Between the trimmed V and J ends, which lost 0 bases and 11 bases, there was a span of 15 bases. The CDR3 spans 15 residues. Looked up from germline, CDR1 is SGHKS and CDR2 is YYEKEE (reference sequence). The CDR3 sequence: CASSLVGGQNAPLHF. The CDR3 DNA is TGTGCCAGCAGCTTGGTTGGAGGGCAGAACGCACCCCTCCACTTT.

The V call is TRBV6-5, the J call TRBJ2-7; the D is unclear. The CDR3 is made up of 15 amino acids. Germline loops: CDR1 MNHEY, CDR2 SVGAGI. Deletions cut 2 bases from V and 4 bases from J, with 15 bases between. CDR3 in DNA: TGTGCCAGCAGTTACACCGTCACAGTGATGTACGAGCAGTACTTC. Its protein is CASSYTVTVMYEQYF.

This clone has only a few counts. The genes are TRBV5-1 and TRBJ2-1, with TRBD2 matching 13 bases. The CDR3 is made up of 16 amino acids. After removal of 0 bases from V and 5 bases from J, the junction contained 2 bases not matched to a gene. In germline, CDR1 is SGHRS, CDR2 YFSETQ. The CDR3 spells CASSLVGTSGNNEQFF. The CDR3 DNA reads as TGCGCCAGCAGCTTGGTAGGGACTAGCGGGAACAATGAGCAGTTCTTC. The entire variable domain, with the rest obtained from reference TRBV5-1 and TRBJ2-1, is as follows: KAGVTQTPRYLIKTRGQQVTLSCSPISGHRSVSWYQQTPGQGLQFLFEYFSETQRNKGNFPGRFSGRQFSNSRSEMNVSTLELGDSALYLCASSLVGTSGNNEQFFGPGTRLTVL.

This chain uses TRBV27 with TRBJ2-3; 13 bases map to TRBD2. This CDR3 contains 18 residues. Germline CDR1 and CDR2: MNHEY and SMNVEV (reference sequence). The V gene end was trimmed by 6 bases and the J gene end by 6 bases; junction bases not matched to a gene: 15. The CDR3 spells CASRGPFELAGGRDTQYF. The CDR3 DNA sequence: TGTGCCAGCAGAGGCCCGTTTGAACTAGCGGGGGGGCGGGATACGCAGTATTTT.

The gene calls are TRBV6-2 or TRBV6-3 and TRBJ1-1; unclear D gene. This CDR3 region has 13 residues. Germline CDR1 is MNHEY and CDR2 is SVGEGT. V lost 0 bases and J 9 bases, leaving 11 bases between the germline ends. The CDR3 DNA sequence: TGTGCCAGCAGTTACTCGATGGCAGATCAAGCTTTCTTT. It translates to CASSYSMADQAFF.

This clone was counted a few times. This sequence joins TRBV10-3 and TRBJ2-3; 8 bases fit TRBD1. The length of the CDR3 is 12 residues. V shed 7 bases and J 6 bases; nucleotides not matched to a gene: 3. The germline V gene encodes CDR1 ENHRY and CDR2 SYGVKD. The CDR3 DNA follows: TGTGCCATCACAGGACAGGGCGATACGCAGTATTTT. Protein product: CAITGQGDTQYF.

This clone was detected only a few times. The J gene is TRBJ1-2, the V gene TRBV5-1; D may be TRBD1 (5 bases). Trimming removed 4 bases at V and 7 bases at J, with 11 bases between. The length of the CDR3 is 12 residues. Germline V gene data show CDR1 as SGHRS and CDR2 as YFSETQ. The CDR3 spells CASSTGLSGYTF. CDR3 in DNA: TGCGCCAGCAGCACGGGACTCTCTGGCTACACCTTC. Filled out from reference TRBV5-1 and TRBJ1-2, the complete variable domain reads KAGVTQTPRYLIKTRGQQVTLSCSPISGHRSVSWYQQTPGQGLQFLFEYFSETQRNKGNFPGRFSGRQFSNSRSEMNVSTLELGDSALYLCASSTGLSGYTFGSGTRLTVV.

The V and J genes are TRBV7-9 and TRBJ1-2; D call uncertain. V gave up 3 bases and J gave up 4 bases, with 6 bases separating them. Germline values: CDR1 SEHNR, CDR2 FQNEAQ (reference sequence). The CDR3 sequence is 12 residues long. CDR3 residues: CASSLESYGYTF. The CDR3 nucleotides are TGTGCCAGCAGCTTGGAAAGCTATGGCTACACCTTC. Together with reference TRBV7-9 and TRBJ1-2, the CDR3 gives the full variable domain: DTGVSQNPRHKITKRGQNVTFRCDPISEHNRLYWYRQTLGQGPEFLTYFQNEAQLEKSRLLSDRFSAERPKGSFSTLEIQRTEQGDSAMYLCASSLESYGYTFGSGTRLTVV.

V and J are TRBV4-1 and TRBJ1-1; D is unclear. The V gene's germline CDR1 is MGHRA and CDR2 YSYEKL. Trimming removed 1 base at V and 1 base at J, with 10 bases between. The length of the CDR3 is 15 residues. CDR3 sequence: CASSQGRWGNTEAFF. The DNA for the CDR3 is TGCGCCAGCAGCCAAGGCCGTTGGGGGAACACTGAAGCTTTCTTT.

V usage is TRBV6-5 and J usage is TRBJ1-1; no definite D call. V was cut by 7 bases and J by 2 bases, with 5 bases left in between. Germline CDR1 reads MNHEY; CDR2 reads SVGAGI. This CDR3 has 11 amino acids. The DNA for the CDR3 is TGTGCCAGCATGCTCAACACTGAAGCTTTCTTT. It is translated as CASMLNTEAFF.

The chain couples TRBV28 to TRBJ1-2, with a weak D call TRBD1 (6 bases). Between the trimmed V and J ends, which lost 2 bases and 12 bases, there was a span of 10 bases. Germline V lookup: CDR1 MDHEN, CDR2 SYDVKM. The CDR3 consists of 11 residues. The CDR3 region has the DNA TGTGCCAGCAGTTTAATGGGGGCCCACACCTTC. This gives the protein CASSLMGAHTF.

The chain is built from TRBV5-1 and TRBJ1-3; D is unclear. This CDR3 has 14 amino acids. Germline V gives CDR1 SGHRS, CDR2 YFSETQ. The V end lost 0 bases, the J end lost 7 bases, and 11 bases lay between the germline ends. The CDR3 coding sequence is TGCGCCAGCAGCTTGGCCACCTGGCCTAACACCATATATTTT. It encodes CASSLATWPNTIYF.

The chain recombines TRBV19 with TRBJ2-3, with a weak D call TRBD1 (6 bases). The CDR3 extends over 15 amino acids. Germline CDR1 is LNHDA and CDR2 is SQIVND (reference sequence). The V end was cut by 6 bases, the J end by 1 base, with 14 bases between. The CDR3 here is CASSLGGWGTDTQYF. The CDR3 nucleotides read TGTGCCAGTAGCCTTGGGGGCTGGGGCACAGATACGCAGTATTTT. Using reference TRBV19 and TRBJ2-3 for the parts outside the CDR3, the full variable domain is DGGITQSPKYLFRKEGQNVTLSCEQNLNHDAMYWYRQDPGQGLRLIYYSQIVNDFQKGDIAEGYSVSREKKESFPLTVTSAQKNPTAFYLCASSLGGWGTDTQYFGPGTRLTVL.

This chain joins TRBV27 and TRBJ2-7, with D possibly being TRBD2 (7 bases). The CDR3 covers 14 residues. The germline CDR1 and CDR2 sequences are MNHEY and SMNVEV (reference sequence). With 4 bases removed from V and 2 bases from J, the gap between germline ends came to 12 bases. The CDR3 sequence: CASSWGRGTYEQYF. The CDR3 DNA reads as TGTGCCAGCAGTTGGGGGCGGGGGACCTACGAGCAGTACTTC.